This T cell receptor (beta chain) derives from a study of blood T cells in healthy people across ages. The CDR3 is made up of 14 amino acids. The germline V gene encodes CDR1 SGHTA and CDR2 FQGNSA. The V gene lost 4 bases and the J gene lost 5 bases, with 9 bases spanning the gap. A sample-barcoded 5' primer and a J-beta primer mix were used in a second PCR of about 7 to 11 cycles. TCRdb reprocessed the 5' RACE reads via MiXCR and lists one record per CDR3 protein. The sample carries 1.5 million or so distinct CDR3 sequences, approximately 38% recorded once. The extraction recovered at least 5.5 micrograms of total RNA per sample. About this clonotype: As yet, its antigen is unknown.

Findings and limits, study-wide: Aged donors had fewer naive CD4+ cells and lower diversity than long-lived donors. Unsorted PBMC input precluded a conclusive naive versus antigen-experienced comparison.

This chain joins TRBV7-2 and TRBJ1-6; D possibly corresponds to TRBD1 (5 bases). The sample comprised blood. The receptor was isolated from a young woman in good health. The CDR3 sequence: CASSSGSNNSPLHF. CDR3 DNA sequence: TGTGCCAGCAGCTCAGGGAGTAATAATTCACCCCTCCACTTT.